The clone carrying this T cell receptor beta chain occurred many times. The germline CDR1 and CDR2 sequences are LGHNT and FRNRAP. Trimming removed 6 bases at V and 10 bases at J, with 22 bases between. The CDR3 totals 16 residues. This sample is drawn from a study of T cells in Graves' hyperthyroidism and ophthalmopathy. Authors of the study amplified TCR beta CDR3 regions from RNA transcripts. In the first-round RT-PCR of the TCR CDR3, the HTBI primer set was used. TCRdb analysed the multiplex PCR reads with MiXCR anew, one entry per CDR3 protein. The data show roughly 360,000 distinct CDR3 sequences, roughly 14% seen once.

The sequencing input was blood. This chain connects TRBV12-5 to TRBJ1-6; no clear D. The sequence came from a man aged 25-45 years with Graves' hyperthyroidism that later progressed to Graves' ophthalmopathy. DNA for the CDR3: TGTGCTAGTGGCAATTGGGCGCTGAAGGCTCGCTCACCCCTCCACTTT. Amino acid sequence: CASGNWALKARSPLHF.